This T cell receptor (beta chain) was documented in a study of identical twins. J lost 0 bases, V lost 3 bases, and 11 bases had no gene match. The CDR3 spans 17 residues. Germline V gene lookup returns CDR1 DFQATT and CDR2 SNEGSKA (reference sequence). TCRdb reprocessed the 5' RACE reads via MiXCR and lists one record per CDR3 protein. The sample carries some 440,000 distinct CDR3 sequences, around 24% recorded once. Study observations and caveats: Reduced insertions were recorded for abundant cord blood beta clonotypes, with no such pattern in memory repertoires.

The sample holds many counts of this clonotype. Its matching antigen is unknown. The same data also contributed to another study, on T cells expressing NK-cell markers. From that paper: In more than 5 donors, dominant CD3+CD56+NKG2C+ clonotypes ranked among the top 10 CD8+ clonotypes.

This chain uses TRBV20-1 with TRBJ2-1, with 7 nucleotides matching TRBD1. The clonotype was recovered from a woman between 18 and 29 years old in good health. The sample consisted of CD4+ T cells sorted from blood. The CDR3 reads CSARHSGTAFSYNEQFF. CDR3 sequence (DNA): TGCAGTGCTAGGCATTCCGGGACAGCCTTCTCCTACAATGAGCAGTTCTTC.